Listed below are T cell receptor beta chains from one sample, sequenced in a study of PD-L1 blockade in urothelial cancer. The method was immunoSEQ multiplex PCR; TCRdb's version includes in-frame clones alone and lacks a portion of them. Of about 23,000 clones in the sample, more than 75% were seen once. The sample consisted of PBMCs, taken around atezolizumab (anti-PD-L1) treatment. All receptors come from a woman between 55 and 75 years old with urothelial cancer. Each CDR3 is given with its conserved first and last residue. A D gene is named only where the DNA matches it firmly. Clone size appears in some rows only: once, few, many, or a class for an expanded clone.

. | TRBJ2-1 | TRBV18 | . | TGTGCCAGCTCACCAGGCAGAACCTACAATGAGCAGTTCTTC | CASSPGRTYNEQFF
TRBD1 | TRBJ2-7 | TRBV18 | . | TGTGCCAGCTCACCACCCGGGACAGTCCTTGAGCAGTACTTC | CASSPPGTVLEQYF
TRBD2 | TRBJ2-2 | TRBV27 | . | TGTGCCAGCAGTTTATTCCGGTTAGCGGGGGGGCCGGACGGGGAGCTGTTTTTT | CASSLFRLAGGPDGELFF
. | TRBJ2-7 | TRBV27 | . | TGTGCCAGCAGTTGGGTCAGGGGCTTCGAAGAGCAGTACTTC | CASSWVRGFEEQYF
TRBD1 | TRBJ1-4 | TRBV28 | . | TGTGCCAGCAGTCCGCCGGACAGGGTAACTGAAAAACTGTTTTTT | CASSPPDRVTEKLFF
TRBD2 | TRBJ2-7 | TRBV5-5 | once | TGTGCCAGCAGCCGCCCAGCGGGAGGGCCGGGAGAGCAGTACTTC | CASSRPAGGPGEQYF
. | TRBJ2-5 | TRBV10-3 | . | TGTGCCATCAGTGGCCAAGGGGAAGAGACCCAGTACTTC | CAISGQGEETQYF
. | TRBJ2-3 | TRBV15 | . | TGTGCCACCAGCTACTCTTCGGCGGAGGGCACAGATACGCAGTATTTT | CATSYSSAEGTDTQYF
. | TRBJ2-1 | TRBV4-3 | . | TGCGCCAGCAGCCAAGGGTCGTTCGGGAGCTACTACAATGAGCAGTTCTTC | CASSQGSFGSYYNEQFF
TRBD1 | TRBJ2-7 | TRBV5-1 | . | TGCGCCAGCAGCTTGGCGGTTGGCCAGTCCCCAGCCCCCGTAGCAGACAGGGGCTCCTACGAGCAGTACTTC | CASSLAVGQSPAPVADRGSYEQYF
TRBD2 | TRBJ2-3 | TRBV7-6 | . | TGTGCCAGCAGCGCTACTAGCGGGGGGCACGATACGCAGTATTTT | CASSATSGGHDTQYF
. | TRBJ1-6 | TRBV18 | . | TGTGCCAGCTCGGCCGGACAGCCCTCACCCCTCCACTTT | CASSAGQPSPLHF
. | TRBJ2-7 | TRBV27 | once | TGTGCCAGCAGTTTATTACCAGGGGACTACTACTCCTACGAGCAGTACTTC | CASSLLPGDYYSYEQYF
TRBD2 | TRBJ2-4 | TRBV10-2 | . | TGCGCCAGCAGTTTAGTTTCTAGCGGGAGTTCAAACATTCAGTACTTC | CASSLVSSGSSNIQYF
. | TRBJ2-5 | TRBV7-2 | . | TGTGCCAGCAGCTACCTAGGGGTTCTCGAGACCCAGTACTTC | CASSYLGVLETQYF
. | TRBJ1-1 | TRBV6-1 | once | TGTGCCAGCAGTCTAGAGGAGGGGACCTGGACTGAAGCTTTCTTT | CASSLEEGTWTEAFF
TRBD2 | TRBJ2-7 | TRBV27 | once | TGTGCCAGCAGACGTACAGGGACGCGGGGGGCCTACGAGCAGTACTTC | CASRRTGTRGAYEQYF
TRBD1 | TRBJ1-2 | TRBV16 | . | TGTGCCAGCAGCCCCCCGGGACAGTCGATTGACTATGGCTACACCTTC | CASSPPGQSIDYGYTF
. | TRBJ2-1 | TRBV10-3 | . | TGTGCCATCAGTGCTTCTGGCGGGACGTCGACAAATGAGCAGTTCTTC | CAISASGGTSTNEQFF
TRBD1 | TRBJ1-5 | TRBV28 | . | TGTGCCATCGGTAGAACGGGACAGCGTAATCAGCCCCAGCATTTT | CAIGRTGQRNQPQHF
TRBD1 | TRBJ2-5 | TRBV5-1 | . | TGCGCCAGCACTTACGGGACAGGGCCAGAGACCCAGTACTTC | CASTYGTGPETQYF
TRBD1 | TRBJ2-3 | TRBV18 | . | TGTGCCAGCTCACTGGGGACAGGTCCCGATACGCAGTATTTT | CASSLGTGPDTQYF
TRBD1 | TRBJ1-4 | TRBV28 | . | TGTGCCAGCAGTCTGACAGGGGATCGTGAAAAACTGTTTTTT | CASSLTGDREKLFF
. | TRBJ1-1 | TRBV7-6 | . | TGTGCCAGCAGCTTAGTGGTAGACACTGAAGCTTTCTTT | CASSLVVDTEAFF
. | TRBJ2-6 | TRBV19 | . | TGTGCCGCGCAACGGTCTGGGGCCAACGTCCTGACTTTC | CAAQRSGANVLTF
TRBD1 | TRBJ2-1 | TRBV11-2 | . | TGTGCCAGCAGCAGAGTCGGGACAGGGGCATCCCTTAATGAGCAGTTCTTC | CASSRVGTGASLNEQFF
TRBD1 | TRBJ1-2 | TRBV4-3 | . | TGCGCCAGCAGCCAAAGACAGGGCGGGAATGGCTACACCTTC | CASSQRQGGNGYTF
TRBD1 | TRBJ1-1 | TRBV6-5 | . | TGTGCCAGCAGTTACGCCCAGGGGGTGCGTGCTTTCTTT | CASSYAQGVRAFF
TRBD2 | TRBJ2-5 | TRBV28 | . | TGTGCCAGCAGTTTCGCGGGGACTAGCGGAGAGACCCAGTACTTC | CASSFAGTSGETQYF
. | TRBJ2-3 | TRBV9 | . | TGTGCCAGCAGCGTAGGCGTACAGGGAAGCACAGATACGCAGTATTTT | CASSVGVQGSTDTQYF
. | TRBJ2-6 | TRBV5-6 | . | TGTGCCAGCAGCCTAATGCAACCCGTCCTGACTTTC | CASSLMQPVLTF
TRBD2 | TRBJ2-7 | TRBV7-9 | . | TGTGCCAGCAGCTTACTAGCGGGAGGGCCCGGCTACGAGCAGTACTTC | CASSLLAGGPGYEQYF
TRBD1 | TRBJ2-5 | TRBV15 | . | TGTGCCACCAGCAGATCACCAGGGGGCAAGGAGACCCAGTACTTC | CATSRSPGGKETQYF
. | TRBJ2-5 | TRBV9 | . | TGTGCCAGCAGCCGACTAGGGGACCTGCAAGAGACCCAGTACTTC | CASSRLGDLQETQYF
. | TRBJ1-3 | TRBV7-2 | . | TGTGCCAGCAGCCCCAGACAGGCGAGCTCTGGAAACACCATATATTTT | CASSPRQASSGNTIYF
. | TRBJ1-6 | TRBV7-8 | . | TGTGCCAGCAGCTCTATCGGGTGGGATAATTCACCCCTCCACTTT | CASSSIGWDNSPLHF
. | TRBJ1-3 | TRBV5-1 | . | TGCGCCAGCGCCTCGGGGACATCTGGAAACACCATATATTTT | CASASGTSGNTIYF
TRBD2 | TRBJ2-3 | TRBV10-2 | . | TGCGCCAGCAGGCGCCGACTAGCGGATTATAGCACAGATACGCAGTATTTT | CASRRRLADYSTDTQYF
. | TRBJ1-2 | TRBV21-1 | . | TGTGCCAGCAGAAGAGCCTCCGGGACAGAGTCACGGACCTATGGCTACACCTTC | CASRRASGTESRTYGYTF
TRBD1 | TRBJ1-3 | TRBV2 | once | TGTGCCAGCAGTGAAGTCGACAGGGCCCCTGGAAACACCATATATTTT | CASSEVDRAPGNTIYF
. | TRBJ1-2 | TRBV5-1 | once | TGCGCCAGCAGCCCGGTTTCGTTCGGCTACACCTTC | CASSPVSFGYTF
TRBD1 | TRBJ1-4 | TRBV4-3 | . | TGCGCCAGCACCCAAGTCTCACAGGGGGCTAATAATGAAAAACTGTTTTTT | CASTQVSQGANNEKLFF
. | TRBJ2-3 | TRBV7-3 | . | TGTGCCAGCAGCCTAGGACAGGCGGGGCCTCAAAATACGCAGTATTTT | CASSLGQAGPQNTQYF
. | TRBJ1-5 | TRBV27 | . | TGTGCCAGCAGTCCTATTGGCGGGTTAACGAATCAGCCCCAGCATTTT | CASSPIGGLTNQPQHF
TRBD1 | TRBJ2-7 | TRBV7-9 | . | TGTGCCAGCAGCCGAAGGGACAGGCTATCGGAGCAGTACTTC | CASSRRDRLSEQYF
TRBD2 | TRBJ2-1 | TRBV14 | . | TGTGCCAGCAGCCAAGATCTTTCGAAGCGGGGGGGCCTGAATGAGCAGTTCTTC | CASSQDLSKRGGLNEQFF
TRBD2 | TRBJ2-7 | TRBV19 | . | TGTGCCAGTAGTATAGTAGCGGGAGGGCGCGAGCAGTACTTC | CASSIVAGGREQYF
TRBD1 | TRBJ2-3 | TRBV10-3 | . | TGTGCCATCAAGACCGGGACAGGGCGGGATTTAGCGTCAGATACGCAGTATTTT | CAIKTGTGRDLASDTQYF
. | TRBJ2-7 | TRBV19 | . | TGTGCCAGTAGTATGACAGATAACGAGCAGTACTTC | CASSMTDNEQYF
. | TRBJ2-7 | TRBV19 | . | TGTGCCAGTAGGCAAAGGCACAGGGAAAGCTCCTACGAGCAGTACTTC | CASRQRHRESSYEQYF
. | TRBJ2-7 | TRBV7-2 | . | TGTGCCAGCAGCCATATTACCTACGGGGCTGGGAGGTACGAGCAGTACTTC | CASSHITYGAGRYEQYF
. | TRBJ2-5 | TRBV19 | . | TGTGCCAGTAGTCGAGACAGAACCCAAGAGACCCAGTACTTC | CASSRDRTQETQYF
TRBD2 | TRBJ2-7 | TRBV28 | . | TGTGCCAGCACCTGGGGGGGAGGCTACGAGCAGTACTTC | CASTWGGGYEQYF
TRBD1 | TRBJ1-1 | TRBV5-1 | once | TGCGCCAGCCCGGAGGGAGCACAGGGGGTAAACACTGAAGCTTTCTTT | CASPEGAQGVNTEAFF
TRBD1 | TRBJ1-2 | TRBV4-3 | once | TGCGCCAGCAGCCATACAGGGGAAGGGGACTATGGCTACACCTTC | CASSHTGEGDYGYTF
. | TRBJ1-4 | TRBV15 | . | TGTGCCACCAGCAGACTGGGGGGGGCATTGGCGGAAACTAATGAAAAACTGTTTTTT | CATSRLGGALAETNEKLFF
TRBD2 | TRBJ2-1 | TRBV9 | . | TGTGCCAGCAGCGTTTTCCCGACTAGCGGGAGGGCCTCTAGTGAGCAGTTCTTC | CASSVFPTSGRASSEQFF
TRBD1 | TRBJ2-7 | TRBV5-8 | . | TGTGCCAGCAGCACGTCGGGACAGAGGGACGAGCAGTACTTC | CASSTSGQRDEQYF